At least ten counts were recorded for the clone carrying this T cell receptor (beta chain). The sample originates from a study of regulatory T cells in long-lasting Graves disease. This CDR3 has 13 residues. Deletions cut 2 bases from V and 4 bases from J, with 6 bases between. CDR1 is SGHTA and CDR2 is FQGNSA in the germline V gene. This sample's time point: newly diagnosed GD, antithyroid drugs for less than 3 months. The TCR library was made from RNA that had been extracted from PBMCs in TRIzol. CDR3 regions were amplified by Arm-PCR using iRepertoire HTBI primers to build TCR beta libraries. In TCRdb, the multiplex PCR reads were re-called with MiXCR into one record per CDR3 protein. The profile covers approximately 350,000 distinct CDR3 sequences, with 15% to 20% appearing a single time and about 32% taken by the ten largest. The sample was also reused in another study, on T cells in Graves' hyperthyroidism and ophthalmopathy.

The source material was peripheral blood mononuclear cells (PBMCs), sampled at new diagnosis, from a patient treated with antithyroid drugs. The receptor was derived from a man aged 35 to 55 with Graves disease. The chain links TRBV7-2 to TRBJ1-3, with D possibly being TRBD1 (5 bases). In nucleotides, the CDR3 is TGTGCCAGCAGCTTACGGACAGGAAACACCATATATTTT. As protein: CASSLRTGNTIYF.